One sample yielded the 16 T cell receptor beta chains listed below, sequenced in a study of T-cell memory formation after mild COVID-19. TCRdb re-derived calls from the 5' RACE reads in MiXCR, one entry per CDR3 protein. This sample has fewer than 250,000 distinct CDR3 sequences, with more than 9% found just once. Sequencing was performed on PBMCs or a T cell subset sorted from them (not recorded which). Receptor source: a man between 18 and 29 years old who had mild COVID-19 (a few samples of this study predate the infection). Cell type and time point are not known.

This clonotype was observed many times. The J gene is TRBJ2-3, the V gene TRBV5-1; 10 bases line up with TRBD2. Germline CDR1 and CDR2: SGHRS and YFSETQ. CDR3 size: 16 residues. With 4 bases clipped from V and 1 base from J, the junction kept 6 bases outside the gene matches. CDR3 region: CASSLSGGLGTDTQYF. The CDR3 bases are TGCGCCAGCAGCCTTAGCGGGGGGCTTGGCACAGATACGCAGTATTTT.

This clonotype has a handful of counts. The chain employs TRBV5-1 and TRBJ2-4, with 10 bases aligning to TRBD2. V shed 7 bases, J shed 9 bases, and the junction held 10 bases outside the gene matches. Germline values: CDR1 SGHRS, CDR2 YFSETQ. There are 14 residues in the CDR3. The DNA of the CDR3 is TGCGCCAGCGAACCCGGGACTAGCGACAGCATTCAGTACTTC. Translated: CASEPGTSDSIQYF.

The chain recombines TRBV2 with TRBJ2-5; D not resolved. Trimming removed 2 bases at V and 3 bases at J, with 13 bases between. The CDR3 totals 15 residues. The germline gives CDR1 SNHLY, CDR2 FYNNEI. The CDR3 DNA follows: TGTGCCAGCAGTGAAAGGTGGTGGCCCAAAGAGACCCAGTACTTC. The encoded protein is CASSERWWPKETQYF.

This clonotype was seen at least ten times. The chain couples TRBV7-2 to TRBJ2-2; maybe TRBD2 (5 bases). Between the trimmed V and J ends, which lost 5 bases and 3 bases, there was a span of 10 bases. There are 14 residues in the CDR3. The germline V gene has CDR1 SGHTA and CDR2 FQGNSA. The CDR3: CASSQSRDTGELFF. The CDR3 nucleotides are TGTGCCAGCAGCCAATCGAGGGACACCGGGGAGCTGTTTTTT.

This clonotype was seen a few times. The chain employs TRBV6-5 and TRBJ2-2; TRBD1 matches 8 bases. The junction had 13 bases not matched to a gene; V was cut back by 10 bases and J by 9 bases. Looked up from germline, CDR1 is MNHEY and CDR2 is SVGAGI. This CDR3 is 14 amino acids long. The DNA of the CDR3 is TGTGCCACCTACCGGGACAGGTCGAGTTGGGAGCTGTTTTTT. Residues: CATYRDRSSWELFF.

The rearrangement links TRBV12-3 or TRBV12-4 to TRBJ2-1; 10 nucleotides match TRBD2. The CDR3 consists of 15 residues. Trimming at V came to 7 bases and at J to 6 bases, leaving 9 bases not matched to a gene. Here the CDR3 reads CASTPGLALINEQFF. The CDR3, as DNA: TGTGCCAGCACCCCGGGACTAGCGTTAATCAATGAGCAGTTCTTC.

This chain joins TRBV5-5 and TRBJ2-1, with D unclear. CDR1 is SGHKS and CDR2 is YYEKEE in the germline V gene (reference sequence). V was shortened by 4 bases and J by 0 bases, with 11 bases between the two germline ends. The CDR3 sequence is 15 residues long. The CDR3 loop reads CASSLGPYSYNEQFF. In nucleotides, the CDR3 is TGTGCCAGCAGCCTCGGGCCCTACTCCTACAATGAGCAGTTCTTC.

There are a few counts of this clonotype. CDR3 in amino acids: CASSYSAGRGGFNTQYF. The CDR3 DNA reads as TGTGCCAGCAGTTACTCCGCGGGGCGGGGGGGTTTCAATACGCAGTATTTT. The chain combines TRBV6-6 with TRBJ2-3; 9 nucleotides match TRBD2. CDR1 and CDR2 (germline): MNHNY, SVGAGI (reference sequence). Trimming cost V 0 bases and J 7 bases; bases outside gene matches: 11. There are 17 residues in the CDR3.

This clonotype was observed a few times. J is TRBJ2-3 and V is TRBV20-1; 9 nucleotides line up with TRBD2. The CDR3 covers 15 residues. The junction had 12 bases not matched to a gene; V was cut back by 6 bases and J by 5 bases. CDR1 and CDR2 (germline): DFQATT, SNEGSKA (reference sequence). Here the CDR3 reads CSARNAGGVLDTQYF. DNA for the CDR3: TGCAGTGCCCGGAACGCGGGGGGGGTTTTAGATACGCAGTATTTT.

This clonotype was observed a few times. This sequence joins TRBV4-1 and TRBJ2-3; D possibly matches TRBD1 or TRBD2 (6 bases each). Germline V gene lookup returns CDR1 MGHRA and CDR2 YSYEKL. V was pared by 9 bases and J by 0 bases, with 13 bases between. The CDR3 totals 14 residues. CDR3 DNA sequence: TGCGCCAGTCAACAGGGACTTAGCACAGATACGCAGTATTTT. As protein: CASQQGLSTDTQYF.

The chain employs TRBV7-9 and TRBJ2-7; D perhaps matches TRBD2 (7 bases). This CDR3 spans 13 amino acids. Trimming stripped 3 bases from V and 6 bases from J, with 12 bases between. Germline V lookup: CDR1 SEHNR, CDR2 FQNEAQ (reference sequence). CDR3 region: CASSLGGAPEQYV. The CDR3 nucleotides read TGTGCCAGCAGCTTGGGGGGGGCTCCCGAGCAGTACGTC.

This clonotype was recorded at least ten times. CDR3 DNA: TGTGCCAGCTCACCTCCGGACAGGGAGGGCGAGCAGTACTTC. It codes for CASSPPDREGEQYF. This chain uses TRBV18 with TRBJ2-7; possibly TRBD1 for D (8 bases). The CDR3 length is 14 residues. Germline CDR1 KGHSH, CDR2 LQKENI. V was clipped by 3 bases and J by 6 bases, with 15 bases between them.

This clonotype was recorded a few times. The chain links TRBV7-6 to TRBJ2-3, with D unclear. CDR1 and CDR2 (germline): SGHVS, FNYEAQ. The ends were cut back, 6 bases at V and 1 base at J, with 14 bases in the middle. CDR3 length equals 15 residues. CDR3 nucleotides: TGTGCCAGCAGTCCCATGGGGTCGGGCACAGATACGCAGTATTTT. The encoded protein is CASSPMGSGTDTQYF.

This clonotype was observed a handful of times. This chain uses TRBV28 with TRBJ1-1, with D uncertain. This CDR3 spans 14 amino acids. Trimming removed 7 bases from V and 6 bases from J, with 18 bases in between. Germline CDR1 is MDHEN and CDR2 is SYDVKM. The CDR3 region has the DNA TGTGCCAGCACCCGAGGAGGGATTAGTCCTGAAGCTTTCTTT. Amino acid sequence: CASTRGGISPEAFF.

This clonotype was recorded a few times. The chain joins TRBV7-2 to TRBJ2-5, with 8 positions matching TRBD2. V lost 1 base and J lost 5; bases outside the gene matches: 6. The length of the CDR3 is 15 residues. Germline assignment: CDR1 SGHTA and CDR2 FQGNSA. CDR3 region: CASSLVRGGPETQYF. As DNA, the CDR3 is TGTGCCAGCAGCTTAGTTCGGGGGGGCCCGGAGACCCAGTACTTC.

The rearrangement uses TRBV20-1 and TRBJ2-2, with D perhaps TRBD1 (5 bases). CDR1 and CDR2 from the germline V gene are DFQATT and SNEGSKA (reference sequence). Trimming shortened V by 0 bases and J by 7 bases, and 12 bases separated the two germline ends. This CDR3 has 14 amino acids. The CDR3 sequence: CSARDPQGSGELFF. The DNA for the CDR3 is TGCAGTGCTAGAGATCCGCAGGGTAGCGGGGAGCTGTTTTTT.